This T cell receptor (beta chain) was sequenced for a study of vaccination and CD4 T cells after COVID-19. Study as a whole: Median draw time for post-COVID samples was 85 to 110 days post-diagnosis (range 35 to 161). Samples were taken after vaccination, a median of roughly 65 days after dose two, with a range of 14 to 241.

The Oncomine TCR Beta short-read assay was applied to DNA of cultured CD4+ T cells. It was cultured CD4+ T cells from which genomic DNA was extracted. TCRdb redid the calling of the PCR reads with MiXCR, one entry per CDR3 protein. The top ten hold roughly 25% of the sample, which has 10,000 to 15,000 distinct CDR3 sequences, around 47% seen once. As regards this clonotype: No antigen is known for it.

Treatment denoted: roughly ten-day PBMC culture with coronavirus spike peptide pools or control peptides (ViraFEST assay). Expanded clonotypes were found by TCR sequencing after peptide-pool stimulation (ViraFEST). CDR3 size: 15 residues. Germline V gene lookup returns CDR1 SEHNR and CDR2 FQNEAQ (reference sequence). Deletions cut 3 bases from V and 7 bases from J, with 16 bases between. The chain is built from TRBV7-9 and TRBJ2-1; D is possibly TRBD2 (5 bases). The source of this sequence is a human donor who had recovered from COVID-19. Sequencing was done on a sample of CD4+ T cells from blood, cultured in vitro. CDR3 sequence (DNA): TGTGCCAGCAGCTTCGTACTCCCCGGGGTAAATGAGCAGTTCTTC. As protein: CASSFVLPGVNEQFF.